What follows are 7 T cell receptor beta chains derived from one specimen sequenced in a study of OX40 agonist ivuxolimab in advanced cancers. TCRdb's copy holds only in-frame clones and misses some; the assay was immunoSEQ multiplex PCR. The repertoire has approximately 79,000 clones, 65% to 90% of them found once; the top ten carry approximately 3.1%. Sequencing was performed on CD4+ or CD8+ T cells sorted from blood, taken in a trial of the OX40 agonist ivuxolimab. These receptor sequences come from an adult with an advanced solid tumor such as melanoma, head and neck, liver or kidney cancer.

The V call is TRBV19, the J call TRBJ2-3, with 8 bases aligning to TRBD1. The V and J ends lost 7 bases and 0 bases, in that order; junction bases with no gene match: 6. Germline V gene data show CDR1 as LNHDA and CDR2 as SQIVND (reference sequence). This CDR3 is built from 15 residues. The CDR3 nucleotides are TGTGCCAGTACCCGCGGGACAGGCAGCACAGATACGCAGTATTTT. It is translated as CASTRGTGSTDTQYF.

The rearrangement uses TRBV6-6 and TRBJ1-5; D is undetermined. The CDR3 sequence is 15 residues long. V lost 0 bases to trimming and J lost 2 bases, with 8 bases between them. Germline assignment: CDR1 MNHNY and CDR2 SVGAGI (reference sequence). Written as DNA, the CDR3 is TGTGCCAGCAGTTACTCCGGGAACGGCAATCAGCCCCAGCATTTT. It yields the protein CASSYSGNGNQPQHF.

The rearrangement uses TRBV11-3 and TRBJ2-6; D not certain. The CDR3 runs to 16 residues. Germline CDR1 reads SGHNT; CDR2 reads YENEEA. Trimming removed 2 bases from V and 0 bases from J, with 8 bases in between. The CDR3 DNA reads TGTGCCAGCAGCTTAATCTTTTACTCTGGGGCCAACGTCCTGACTTTC. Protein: CASSLIFYSGANVLTF.

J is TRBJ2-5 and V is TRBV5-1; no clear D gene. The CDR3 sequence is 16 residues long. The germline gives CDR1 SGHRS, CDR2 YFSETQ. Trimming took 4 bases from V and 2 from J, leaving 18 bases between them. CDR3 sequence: CASSPIPVRRQETQYF. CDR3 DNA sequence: TGCGCCAGCAGCCCGATACCGGTTAGGAGACAAGAGACCCAGTACTTC.

This CDR3 is CAISQRTSGSSGTDTQYF. The CDR3, as DNA: TGTGCCATCAGCCAGCGGACTAGCGGGAGTTCGGGCACAGATACGCAGTATTTT. V usage is TRBV10-3 and J usage is TRBJ2-3, with 13 bases identical to TRBD2. The V and J ends lost 6 bases and 1 base, in that order; junction bases with no gene match: 10. Per germline, CDR1 ENHRY and CDR2 SYGVKD. This CDR3 has 18 amino acids.

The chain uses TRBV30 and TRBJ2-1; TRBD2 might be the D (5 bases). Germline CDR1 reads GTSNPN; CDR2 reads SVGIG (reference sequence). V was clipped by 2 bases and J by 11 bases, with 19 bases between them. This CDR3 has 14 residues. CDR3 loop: CAWSPPWASRKQFF. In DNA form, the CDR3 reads TGTGCCTGGAGTCCACCTTGGGCTAGCCGAAAGCAGTTCTTC.

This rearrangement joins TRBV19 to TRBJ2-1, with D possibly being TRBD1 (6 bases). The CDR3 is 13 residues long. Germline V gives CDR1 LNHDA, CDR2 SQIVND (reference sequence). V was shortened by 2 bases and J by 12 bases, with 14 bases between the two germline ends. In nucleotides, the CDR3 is TGTGCCAGTAGTATATCAATACAGGGTAGGCAGTTCTTC. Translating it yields CASSISIQGRQFF.